The subject of this entry is one T cell receptor (beta chain). This specimen belongs to a study of T cell responses to AZD1222 COVID-19 vaccine. The CDR3 spans 13 residues. Germline V gene lookup returns CDR1 WNHNN and CDR2 SYGVQD (reference sequence). The V and J ends lost 0 bases and 11 bases respectively, with 11 bases between them. Generated by immunoSEQ multiplex PCR, the TCRdb table keeps only in-frame clones and is missing some. The sample lists 15,000 to 18,000 clones; around 90% were seen once. Sequenced material: peripheral blood, taken 28 days after the second AZD1222 dose. This chain joins TRBV10-1 and TRBJ2-1, with a possible D match to TRBD2 (6 bases). This sequence was found in an adult who received the AZD1222 COVID-19 vaccine. The CDR3 coding sequence is TGCGCCAGCAGTGAGTCAGGAGGGAGTAAGCAGTTCTTC. Translation: CASSESGGSKQFF.